This T cell receptor beta chain comes out of a study of T cells in Graves' hyperthyroidism and ophthalmopathy. Study observations and caveats: The model foresaw ophthalmopathy a median 6.5 months prior to onset. From stable hyperthyroidism, ophthalmopathy was separated by a 13 V-J model.

Germline V gene lookup returns CDR1 DFQATT and CDR2 SNEGSKA (reference sequence). After removal of 3 bases from V and 0 bases from J, the junction contained 4 bases not matched to a gene. This CDR3 comprises 15 residues. This clonotype was seen ten or more times. Its target is unknown. TCR beta CDR3 region amplification was performed from RNA transcripts. Researchers ran a first-round RT-PCR on the TCR CDR3 using the HTBI primer set. TCRdb called the multiplex PCR reads again in MiXCR, with one record for every CDR3 protein. The data show 280,000 or so distinct CDR3 sequences, around a quarter seen once.

The sequence derives from a man aged 40-55 years with Graves' hyperthyroidism that later progressed to Graves' ophthalmopathy. Material for sequencing was blood. The chain combines TRBV20-1 with TRBJ2-7, with 11 bases aligning to TRBD2. The CDR3 reads CSASPTSGDSYEQYF. CDR3 in DNA: TGCAGTGCTAGCCCGACTAGCGGGGACTCCTACGAGCAGTACTTC.